The present entry profiles one T cell receptor (beta chain) with its context. What this receptor recognizes is not known. No base quality values were provided; no much bigger clone lies one nucleotide off. The same CDR3 arises from other DNA sequences in this sample as well. These data belong to a study of cytomegalovirus exposure and HLA in healthy donors (dated by TCRdb to the late 2010s). Broadly, across the study: In an earlier analysis of under 750 of the donors, approximately 300 Gb of sequence data and 90 million to 120 million unique TCR beta sequences from about 190 million T cells were reported. About 280 gigabases of sequencing data and approximately 80 million unique TCR sequences were included in an early release covering 550 to 800 HLA-typed donors. Of the roughly 400 genotyped donors, about 80% fell in the genetic ancestry cluster associated with self-reported Caucasian donors. The aim of the study was to test whether cataloging public T cell receptors could identify signatures of past pathogen exposure. The study used immunosequencing to profile the T cell repertoires of approximately 630 subjects and linked those repertoires to cytomegalovirus serostatus. A separate validation cohort of over 95 different subjects was used in addition to the roughly 700-subject first cohort. High-throughput TCR immunosequencing, statistical association of individual TCRs with disease status, and machine learning were combined to predict cytomegalovirus infection status. In a later analysis, previously published TCR beta repertoires from 666 donors were re-analyzed and high-resolution HLA genotyping was added so that TCR occurrence patterns could be studied. Rather than using new phenotypic data, the later analysis identified candidate immune exposures from TCR beta sequences and from how often those sequences occurred across donors. To decide whether each TCR beta V gene segment behaved as functional or pseudogenic, an earlier analysis of some 540 of the donors relied on high-throughput TCR beta sequencing. Donor age, sex, ethnicity and CMV serostatus were compiled together with the repertoire data. A later genetic analysis used genome-wide SNP genotypes for about 60% of the roughly 670 donors, treating that subset as a discovery cohort. All discovery cohort repertoires had been generated on a single sequencing platform. Class I and class II HLA loci were covered by the typing at four-digit resolution. Typing coverage varied by locus: about 629-640 donors for A, B, C, DRB1 and DQB1; approximately 500 for DQA1; about 600 for DPA1; more than 450 for DPB1. Because of strong linkage in the cohort, roughly five DR-DQ haplotypes were treated as single units for association and clustering. Among approximately 370 genotyped donors of the cohort, an average of about 220,000 unique TCR beta nucleotide sequences was sequenced per donor, of which 15% to 20% were non-productive.

The library was produced with the immunoSEQ multiplex PCR assay. For the multiplex PCR, a mixture combining 60 forward primers for TCR Vbeta segments and 13 reverse primers for TCR Jbeta segments was used. A multiplex PCR assay on genomic DNA amplified the CDR3 region of rearranged TCR beta genes. Amplified TCR beta libraries were sequenced as 87-base-pair reads on the Illumina HiSeq System. The paper's data handling went like this. In a later analysis, 70 million to 95 million unique TCR beta chains were counted across the approximately 670 repertoires, and about 10 million of these chains were shared by at least two donors. Raw reads were error-corrected and collapsed into unique sequences with a nearest-neighbor algorithm that merged closely related sequences to remove PCR and sequencing errors. To assign V, D and J gene segments, CDR3 sequences were aligned to IMGT reference sequences. For a sequence to be retained, at least a six-nucleotide match to both a V gene segment and a J gene segment was required. Rearrangements were classified as productive when the CDR3 lacked stop codons and remained in frame with V and J, and all other rearrangements were classified as non-productive. CDR3 was defined by IMGT convention, running from the second conserved V-encoded cysteine to the conserved J-encoded phenylalanine. Sequences without an unambiguous match to a single V gene segment were excluded from the earlier analysis of a few hundred of the donors. An earlier analysis of about 590 of the donors classified V segments as functional when productive rearrangements were above 56.7% and as segregating when the standard deviation between donors was above 5%. A statistical classification framework was built to diagnose cytomegalovirus status from the catalog of TCR beta chain sequences. A later analysis assigned V and J genes by comparing TCR nucleotide sequences with IMGT/GENE-DB human TR gene sequences. Using the TCRdist pipeline, a later analysis assigned CDR3 sequences along with most-parsimonious VDJ recombination scenarios. In a later analysis, every TCR beta chain was defined by the combination of its CDR3 amino acid sequence and its V-gene family, and reads without a unique V-gene family were dropped. As a way to deal with suspected cross-contamination and a sequencing artifact, a later analysis dropped 500 to 700 nucleotide sequences that were highly shared and had low generation probability. In a later analysis, a clonal expansion index for each public chain was calculated from normalized within-repertoire ranks of inferred template counts. Generation probabilities in a later analysis came from a VDJ recombination model fitted to out-of-frame rearrangements, and those results were checked against IGoR. In a later analysis, hypergeometric tests were used to score TCR-TCR, TCR-HLA and TCR-CMV co-occurrence, with a repertoire-size bias correction applied to TCR pairs. A later analysis estimated false discovery rates by permuting HLA or CMV assignments 20 times. In a later analysis, co-occurring TCRs were grouped with DBSCAN, and TCRdist sequence similarity was added when clustering was performed within HLA-allele-positive subsets. Repertoires with fewer than 30,000 or more than 120,000 public chains, plus five repertoires with anomalous nucleotide sharing, were excluded from co-occurrence clustering. Drawn from immuneACCESS, this table holds only the in-frame rearrangements with V and J called that TCRdb kept. Clones are partly lost; checked studies trace under half to an unresolved V gene and leave the rest unexplained. D and trimming come from the DNA, and the V and J calls and clone size come from that table. The sample table records about 150,000 clones; more than 7.5% of these occur just once. The ten largest clonotypes hold 1.8% of the sample.

The cohort comprised several hundred healthy bone marrow donors. All cohort members were sampled while nominally healthy, although unrecorded immune exposures were likely present. The donor tested CMV seronegative, placing the donor among the roughly 340 seronegative members of the cohort. A peripheral blood sample was provided by each donor, and peripheral blood mononuclear cells were used for TCR beta sequencing. Genomic DNA extraction from the blood cell samples was performed with the Qiagen DNeasy Blood Extraction Kit. Overall study outcomes, separate from this receptor: Sequencing depth was assumed to be roughly uniform across donors in the presence/absence analyses, though that assumption may not hold. The classifier was reported to diagnose cytomegalovirus status with high specificity and sensitivity in both the original cohort and the validation cohort. Immune exposure information for the cohort was limited to CMV serostatus. Because some donors lacked HLA typing at each locus, the association tests relied only on the typed subset. At a false discovery rate of 0.05, a later analysis linked about 16,000 TCR beta sequences to specific HLA alleles. A later analysis found that most CMV-associated TCR beta chains appeared HLA-restricted, with HLA associations seemingly driven largely by CMV exposure. The study listed approximately 160 TCR beta chains as associated with cytomegalovirus. The sequencing pipeline was judged likely to have produced a cluster of highly shared sequence variants as a technical artifact. A later analysis reported that several top co-occurrence clusters appeared linked to parvovirus B19, influenza, CMV and Epstein-Barr virus. Because counts were too low, 15 to 20 rarely observed V segments, including chromosome 9 orphons, were left out of the earlier analysis of 587 of the donors. Three of the identified cytomegalovirus-associated TCR beta chains were confirmed in vitro to be specific for cytomegalovirus antigens. Broadly in line with IMGT annotations, most TCR beta V segments showed up in productive rearrangements about 87% or about 30% of the time in an earlier analysis of several hundred of the donors. In a later analysis, the rate of TCR association differed among HLA loci, with DRB1 alleles having the most associated TCRs and HLA-C alleles having the fewest. A later analysis found that HLA-associated TCR beta chains were more clonally expanded and had lower generation probabilities than equally common non-associated chains. V-gene and J-gene trimming of TCR beta chains was associated with a missense DCLRE1C variant in a later genetic analysis, and the association was replicated in an independent cohort. A further reported finding was that TCR beta sequences accurately predicted the HLA-A and HLA-B alleles for most subjects in the first cohort. Some IMGT-functional V segments, including TRBV6-2 and TRBV6-3, could not be told apart with the 87-base-pair reads, so those segments were excluded. Assigning TCR associations to individual alleles was difficult when HLA alleles, especially DR and DQ, strongly co-occurred. According to the authors, the approach could potentially be generalized to other disease states and immunological phenotypes. In this cohort, only TCR beta chains were sequenced, and detectable features were limited by the absence of alpha or paired-chain data. Correlated functional status among segregating V segments might be attributable to linkage disequilibrium, but an unknown experimental factor could not be ruled out. Most TCR sequences were seen in very few donors, while some public TCRs were found in many individuals. Compared with the 666-donor mean, donors in an Asian-associated ancestry cluster had fewer N-insertions in productive TCRs, according to a later genetic analysis.

Looking up the germline V gene yields CDR1 MNHEY and CDR2 SVGAGI. V and J are trimmed by 6 bases and 4 bases, and the gene matches miss 5 bases of the junction. From its cysteine to its phenylalanine, the CDR3 spans 14 amino acids. The retained sequence is limited to the CDR3, 42 bases, with the frame set at the first base. The receptor chain draws on TRBV6-5 and TRBJ2-7; 11 middle bases align to TRBD1. The clonotype comes from a man aged 45-65 years in good health and CMV-seronegative. Material: PBMCs. The CDR3 reads CASRGTGGMYEQYF. The sequence in DNA is TGTGCCAGCAGAGGGACAGGGGGGATGTACGAGCAGTACTTC.